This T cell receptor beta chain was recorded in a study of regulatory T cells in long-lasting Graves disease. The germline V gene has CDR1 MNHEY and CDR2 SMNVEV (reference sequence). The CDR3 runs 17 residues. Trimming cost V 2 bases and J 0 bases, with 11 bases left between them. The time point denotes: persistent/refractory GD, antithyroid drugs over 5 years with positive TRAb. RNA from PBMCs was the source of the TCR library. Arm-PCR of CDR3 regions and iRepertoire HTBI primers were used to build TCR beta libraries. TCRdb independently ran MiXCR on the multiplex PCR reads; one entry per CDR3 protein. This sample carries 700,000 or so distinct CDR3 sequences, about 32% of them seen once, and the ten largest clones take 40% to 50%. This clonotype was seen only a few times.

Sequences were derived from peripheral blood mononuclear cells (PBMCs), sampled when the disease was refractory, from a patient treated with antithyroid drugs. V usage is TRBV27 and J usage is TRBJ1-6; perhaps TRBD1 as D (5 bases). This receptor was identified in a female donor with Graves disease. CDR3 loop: CASSLHQGSSYNSPLHF. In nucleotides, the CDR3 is TGTGCCAGCAGTTTACACCAGGGTAGCTCCTATAATTCACCCCTCCACTTT.